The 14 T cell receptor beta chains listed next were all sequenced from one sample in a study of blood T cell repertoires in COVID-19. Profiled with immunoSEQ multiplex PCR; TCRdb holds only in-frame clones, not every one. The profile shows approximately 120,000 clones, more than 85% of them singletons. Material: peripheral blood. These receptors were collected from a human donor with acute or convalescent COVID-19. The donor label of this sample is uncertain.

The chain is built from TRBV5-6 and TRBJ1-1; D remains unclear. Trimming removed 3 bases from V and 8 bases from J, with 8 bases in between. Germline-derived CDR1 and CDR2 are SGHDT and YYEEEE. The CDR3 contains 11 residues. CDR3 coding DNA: TGTGCCAGCAGCTCGAACTCAGAAGCTTTCTTT. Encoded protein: CASSSNSEAFF.

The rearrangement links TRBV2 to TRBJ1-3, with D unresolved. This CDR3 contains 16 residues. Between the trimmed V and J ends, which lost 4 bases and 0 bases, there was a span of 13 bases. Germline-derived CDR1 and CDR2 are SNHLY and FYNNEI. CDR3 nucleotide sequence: TGTGCCAGCAGTGTGGCGCCACAGAACTCTGGAAACACCATATATTTT. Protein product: CASSVAPQNSGNTIYF.

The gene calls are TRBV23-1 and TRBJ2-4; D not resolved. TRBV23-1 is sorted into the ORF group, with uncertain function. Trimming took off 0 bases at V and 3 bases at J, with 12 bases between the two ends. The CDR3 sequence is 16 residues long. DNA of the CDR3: TGCGCCAGCAGTCAATCCGATATTCGCGACAAAAACATTCAGTACTTC. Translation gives CASSQSDIRDKNIQYF.

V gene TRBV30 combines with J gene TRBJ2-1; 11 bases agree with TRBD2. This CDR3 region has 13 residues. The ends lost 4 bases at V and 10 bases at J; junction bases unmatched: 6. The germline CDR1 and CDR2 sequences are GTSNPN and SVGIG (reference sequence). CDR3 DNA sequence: TGTGCCTGGAACCCCGGGACTAGCGGCGAGCAGTTCTTC. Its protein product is CAWNPGTSGEQFF.

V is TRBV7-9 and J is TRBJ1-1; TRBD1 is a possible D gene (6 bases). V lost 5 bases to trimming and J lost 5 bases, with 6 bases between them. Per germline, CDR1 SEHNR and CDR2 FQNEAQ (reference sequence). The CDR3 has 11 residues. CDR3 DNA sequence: TGTGCCAGCAGCCAGGGGACTGAAGCTTTCTTT. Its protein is CASSQGTEAFF.

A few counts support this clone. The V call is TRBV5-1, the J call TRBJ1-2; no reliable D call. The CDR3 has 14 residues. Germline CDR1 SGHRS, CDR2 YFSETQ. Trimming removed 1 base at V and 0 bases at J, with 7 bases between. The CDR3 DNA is TGCGCCAGCAGCTTGATCAGGCCTAACTATGGCTACACCTTC. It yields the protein CASSLIRPNYGYTF. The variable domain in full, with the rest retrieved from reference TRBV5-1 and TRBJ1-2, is KAGVTQTPRYLIKTRGQQVTLSCSPISGHRSVSWYQQTPGQGLQFLFEYFSETQRNKGNFPGRFSGRQFSNSRSEMNVSTLELGDSALYLCASSLIRPNYGYTFGSGTRLTVV.

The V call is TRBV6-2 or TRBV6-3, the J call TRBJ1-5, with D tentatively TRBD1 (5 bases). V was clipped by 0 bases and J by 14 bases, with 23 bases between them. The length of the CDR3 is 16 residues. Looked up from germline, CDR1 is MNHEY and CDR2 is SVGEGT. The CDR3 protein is CASSYSKDMTDPKKHF. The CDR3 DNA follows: TGTGCCAGCAGTTACTCGAAGGATATGACAGATCCAAAAAAGCATTTT.

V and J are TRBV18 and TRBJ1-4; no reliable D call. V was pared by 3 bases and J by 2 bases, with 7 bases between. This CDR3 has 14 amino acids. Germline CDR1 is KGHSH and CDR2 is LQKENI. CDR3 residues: CASSPLRTNEKLFF. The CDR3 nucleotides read TGTGCCAGCTCACCGCTACGGACTAATGAAAAACTGTTTTTT.

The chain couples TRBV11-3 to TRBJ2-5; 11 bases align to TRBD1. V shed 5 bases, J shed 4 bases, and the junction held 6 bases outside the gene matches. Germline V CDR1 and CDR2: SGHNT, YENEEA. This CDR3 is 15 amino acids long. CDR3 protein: CASSPGTGGGETQYF. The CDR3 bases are TGTGCCAGCAGCCCCGGGACAGGGGGGGGAGAGACCCAGTACTTC.

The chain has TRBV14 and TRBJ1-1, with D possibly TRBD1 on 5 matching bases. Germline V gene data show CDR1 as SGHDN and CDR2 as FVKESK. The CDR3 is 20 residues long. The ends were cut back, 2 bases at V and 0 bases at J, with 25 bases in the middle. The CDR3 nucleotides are TGTGCCAGCAGCCAAAATCCATATACCGGGGGGTTCTCCATGAACACTGAAGCTTTCTTT. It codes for CASSQNPYTGGFSMNTEAFF.

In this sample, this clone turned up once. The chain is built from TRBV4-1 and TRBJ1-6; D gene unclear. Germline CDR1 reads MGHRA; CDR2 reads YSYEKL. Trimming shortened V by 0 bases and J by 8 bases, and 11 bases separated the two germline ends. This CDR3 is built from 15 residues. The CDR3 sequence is CASSQDLGSDSPLHF. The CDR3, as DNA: TGCGCCAGCAGCCAAGACTTGGGCAGTGATTCACCCCTCCACTTT.

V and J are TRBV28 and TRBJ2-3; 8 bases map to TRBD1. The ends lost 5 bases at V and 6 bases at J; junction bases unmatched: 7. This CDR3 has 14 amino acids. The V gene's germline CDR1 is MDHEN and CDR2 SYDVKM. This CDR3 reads CASSNGQGVDTQYF. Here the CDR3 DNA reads TGTGCCAGCAGTAACGGACAGGGAGTCGATACGCAGTATTTT.

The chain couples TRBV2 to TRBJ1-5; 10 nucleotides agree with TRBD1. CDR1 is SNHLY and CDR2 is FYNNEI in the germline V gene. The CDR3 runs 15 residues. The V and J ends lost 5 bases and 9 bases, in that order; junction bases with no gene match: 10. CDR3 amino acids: CASSRQGAHNSPQHF. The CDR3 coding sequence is TGTGCCAGCAGTCGACAGGGGGCCCACAACTCGCCCCAGCATTTT.

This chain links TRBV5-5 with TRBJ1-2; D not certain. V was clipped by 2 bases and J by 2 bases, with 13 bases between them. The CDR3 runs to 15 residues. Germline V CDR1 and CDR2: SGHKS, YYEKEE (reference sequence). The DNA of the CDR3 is TGTGCCAGCAGCTTTTTGCTGTGGGCGAACTATGGCTACACCTTC. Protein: CASSFLLWANYGYTF.